The 2 T cell receptor beta chains presented below share a single source sample, sequenced in a study of cytomegalovirus exposure and HLA in healthy donors. The PCR was carried out with 60 Vbeta primers and 13 Jbeta primers. This table comes from immunoSEQ multiplex PCR, and its TCRdb copy is limited to in-frame clones, with some not included. In the table there are 150,000 to 200,000 clones, over 60% of which are singletons. The source material was PBMCs. Receptors originate from a man aged 50 to 60 in good health and CMV-seropositive.

The CDR3: CASSFVRGGGAYNEQFF. As DNA, the CDR3 is TGTGCCAGCAGCTTTGTGCGGGGGGGTGGAGCCTACAATGAGCAGTTCTTC. The chain couples TRBV12-1 to TRBJ2-1; TRBD2 was called by the table and not checked on the DNA. TRBV12-1 is annotated as a pseudogene. There are 17 residues in the CDR3.

The V gene is TRBV28, the J gene TRBJ2-1; no definite D call. The V gene's germline CDR1 is MDHEN and CDR2 SYDVKM. This CDR3 is built from 12 residues. V gave up 6 bases and J gave up 8 bases, with 11 bases separating them. The CDR3 loop reads CASRSFLHEQFF. In nucleotides, the CDR3 is TGTGCCAGCAGATCCTTCCTACATGAGCAGTTCTTC. The full variable domain, its missing parts supplied by reference TRBV28 and TRBJ2-1, is DVKVTQSSRYLVKRTGEKVFLECVQDMDHENMFWYRQDPGLGLRLIYFSYDVKMKEKGDIPEGYSVSREKKERFSLILESASTNQTSMYLCASRSFLHEQFFGPGTRLTVL.